The rows below give T cell receptor beta chains drawn from one sample of a study of blood T cell repertoires in COVID-19. Measured with immunoSEQ multiplex PCR; TCRdb has only the in-frame clones, and not every one. The sample contains about 260,000 clones, roughly 86% of which appear only once. The material sequenced was peripheral blood. The receptor source for this set is a man aged 35-49 years who had recovered from COVID-19. Each CDR3 is given with its conserved first and last residue. Fields, in order: V gene, J gene, clone size, D gene, CDR3 DNA, CDR3 protein. D genes are given only for firm matches. Clone size is shown for a subset of rows, as once, few, many or a class of expanded clone.

TRBV27,TRBJ2-2,.,.,TGTGCCAGCAGTTTAAGTACGGCAGGGGCCGGGGAGCTGTTTTTT,CASSLSTAGAGELFF
TRBV29-1,TRBJ1-2,.,.,TGCAGCGTTGTCCGGACACCTAAGAACTATGGCTACACCTTC,CSVVRTPKNYGYTF
TRBV7-9,TRBJ2-7,once,TRBD2,TGTGCCAGCAGCTTAGCCGGGGGAGGGGACGAGCAGTACTTC,CASSLAGGGDEQYF
TRBV11-2,TRBJ2-7,.,.,TGTGCCAGCAGCTTAAGTGCTAGCTCCTACGAGCAGTACTTC,CASSLSASSYEQYF
TRBV3-1/TRBV3-2,TRBJ1-6,.,.,TGTGCCAGCAGCTCCGCTAGGGGCGAAGGTTCACCCCTCCACTTT,CASSSARGEGSPLHF
TRBV10-3,TRBJ2-5,.,.,TGTGCCATCAGTCCAGGGAGCGGGCCCTCTCAAGAGACCCAGTACTTC,CAISPGSGPSQETQYF
TRBV25-1,TRBJ1-5,.,.,TGTGCCAGCAGCCCCTCCGCAGGGGGCAATCAGCCCCAGCATTTT,CASSPSAGGNQPQHF
TRBV10-3,TRBJ1-2,.,TRBD1,TGTGCCATCAGAGCGAGGACAGGGGGCAACTATGGCTACACCTTC,CAIRARTGGNYGYTF
TRBV9,TRBJ2-7,.,TRBD2,TGTGCCAGCAGCGTGGACCTAGCGGTGACCTACGAGCAGTACTTC,CASSVDLAVTYEQYF
TRBV3-1/TRBV3-2,TRBJ2-4,.,.,TGTGCCAGCAGCCCCCATCGCGCCCCCACCATTCAGTACTTC,CASSPHRAPTIQYF
TRBV19,TRBJ2-7,.,TRBD1,TGTGCCAGTAGTACCCGGACAGGGGGCACCTCGCCCCATACCTACGAGCAGTACTTC,CASSTRTGGTSPHTYEQYF
TRBV30,TRBJ1-1,.,.,TGTGCCTGGAGTACGACAGGTGGAACTGAAGCTTTCTTT,CAWSTTGGTEAFF
TRBV3-1/TRBV3-2,TRBJ2-7,.,TRBD2,TGTGCCAGCAGCCCCAGCGGGAGGGCCCGTGACGAGCAGTACTTC,CASSPSGRARDEQYF
TRBV7-2,TRBJ2-7,.,TRBD1,TGTGCCAGCAGCTTAGGGGGCAGGGGGCACGAGCAGTACTTC,CASSLGGRGHEQYF
TRBV18,TRBJ2-7,.,.,TGTGCCAGCTCAGCGATAACAGGGAGTTCCTACGAGCAGTACTTC,CASSAITGSSYEQYF
TRBV6-4,TRBJ2-1,once,TRBD1,TGTGCCAGCAGTGACTCGGGACAGCCTTACAATGAGCAGTTCTTC,CASSDSGQPYNEQFF
TRBV19,TRBJ2-5,once,TRBD2,TGTGCCAGTAGTATGACGGGAGGGTTTCTGTCGACCCAGTACTTC,CASSMTGGFLSTQYF
TRBV4-3,TRBJ2-7,.,TRBD2,TGCGCCAGCAGCCTAAACCCCTGGACTAGCGGGAGGGTCCCCTACGAGCAGTACTTC,CASSLNPWTSGRVPYEQYF
TRBV2,TRBJ2-1,.,TRBD2,TGTGCCAGCAGTGATTCACTAGCGGTCTACAATGAGCAGTTCTTC,CASSDSLAVYNEQFF
TRBV6-5,TRBJ1-6,few,.,TGTGCCAGCAGTTACTCGAGGAACGGCGGGTCACCCCTCCACTTT,CASSYSRNGGSPLHF
TRBV5-1,TRBJ1-6,few,.,TGCGCCAGCAGCTTGGAAGGAGACAATTCACCCCTCCACTTT,CASSLEGDNSPLHF
TRBV4-3,TRBJ1-2,.,.,TGCGCCAGCAGCCAAGCAGGGGTAGGGTATGGCTACACCTTC,CASSQAGVGYGYTF
TRBV7-9,TRBJ2-7,once,TRBD2,TGTGCCAGCAGCTCCCCTCGGGACTACTCCTACGAGCAGTACTTC,CASSSPRDYSYEQYF
TRBV7-9,TRBJ2-3,.,TRBD1,TGTGCCAGCAGGCACACAGGGGCCATAGAAGACACGCAGTATTTT,CASRHTGAIEDTQYF
TRBV10-1,TRBJ1-2,.,.,TGCGCCAGCAAGCTTATGACAGTGTACTATGGCTACACCTTC,CASKLMTVYYGYTF
TRBV9,TRBJ2-3,.,TRBD2,TGTGCCAGCAGCGTTGAGAGCGGGGGGGCAGATACGCAGTATTTT,CASSVESGGADTQYF
TRBV5-6,TRBJ2-7,.,TRBD2,TGTGCCAGCAGCCTACTAGCGGGAGGGCCGACCGAGCAGTACTTC,CASSLLAGGPTEQYF
TRBV19,TRBJ1-1,.,.,TGTGCCACCCAGGCGAGAGTCGAGAACACTGAAGCTTTCTTT,CATQARVENTEAFF
TRBV7-9,TRBJ2-7,.,TRBD2,TGTGCCAGCAGCTCGTACCCGGGCGGGGGGCCCTACGAGCAGTACTTC,CASSSYPGGGPYEQYF
TRBV14,TRBJ1-1,.,.,TGTGCCAGCAGCCAAGAAATCGGCCCGGGCACTGAAGCTTTCTTT,CASSQEIGPGTEAFF
TRBV6-9,TRBJ1-5,.,.,TGTGCCAGCAGTTCCCCTCACACGAATAGCAATCAGCCCCAGCATTTT,CASSSPHTNSNQPQHF
TRBV30,TRBJ2-1,many,TRBD1,TGTGCCTGGCTGGGACAGAGCTTCTCCTACAATGAGCAGTTCTTC,CAWLGQSFSYNEQFF